In its sample, the clone carrying this T cell receptor beta chain was seen many times. The antigen is not known. The data were taken from a study of T cell repertoires in cytomegalovirus infection. The overall study: Use of recently identified HLA-C-restricted and well-studied HLA-B-restricted CMV epitopes was part of the study. Matching HLA type and CMV infection were both indicated by public TCR beta signatures.

TCRdb re-called the reads through MiXCR, storing one row per CDR3 protein. Of 50,000 or so distinct CDR3 sequences detected, roughly 18% appear once; the ten largest clones hold around half. The CDR3 extends over 15 amino acids. V trimming: 4 bases; J trimming: 1 base; junction bases outside the gene matches: 2. Germline values: CDR1 SGHTA, CDR2 FQGNSA. Specimen: CD8+ T cells from cultured PBMCs, collected from culture after CMV antigen stimulation. The genes are TRBV7-2 and TRBJ1-5; TRBD1 matches at 9 bases. The receptor's source is a human donor in good health (CMV status not recorded). Some clones in this sample may be carry-over from other donors' samples. The CDR3 here is CASSSTGGSNQPQHF. As DNA, the CDR3 is TGTGCCAGCAGCTCGACAGGGGGAAGCAATCAGCCCCAGCATTTT.